The sequence of this T cell receptor beta chain was determined in a study of radiotherapy plus CTLA-4 blockade in lung cancer. Study-wide results and caveats: An expansion of tumor-derived TCR clones occurred in blood after radiotherapy plus ipilimumab. How blood T cell clones changed early, along with interferon-beta, reportedly forecast response best.

Chemo-refractory metastatic non-small-cell lung cancer patients received focal radiation with ipilimumab CTLA-4 blockade. Germline V gene sequence: CDR1 MDHEN, CDR2 SYDVKM. Between the trimmed V and J ends, which lost 8 bases and 4 bases, there was a span of 21 bases. The CDR3 has 17 amino acids. This clone was picked up one time. Its antigen is still unknown. The repertoire was sequenced with immunoSEQ multiplex PCR; TCRdb's copy has only in-frame clones and lacks some. The table records about 80,000 clones, around 81% of them present only once. The sample was peripheral blood, taken from a patient treated with radiotherapy plus ipilimumab. This rearrangement joins TRBV28 to TRBJ1-6; possibly TRBD1 for D (5 bases). The sequence derives from a human donor with non-small cell lung cancer whose response to radiotherapy plus ipilimumab could not be evaluated. Some clones in this sample may be carry-over from other donors' samples. Here the CDR3 reads CASPGPLGGGYNSPLHF. CDR3 nucleotide sequence: TGTGCCAGCCCTGGACCCCTTGGGGGGGGTTATAATTCACCCCTCCACTTT.